This passage covers 23 T cell receptor beta chains from one sample sequenced in a study of T cell responses to AZD1222 COVID-19 vaccine. Assay: immunoSEQ multiplex PCR; the TCRdb copy retains only in-frame clones and omits some. The sample has approximately 150,000 clones; over 85% are singletons. This specimen was peripheral blood, taken 28 days after the second AZD1222 dose. Source of these receptors: an adult who received the AZD1222 COVID-19 vaccine.

The V and J genes are TRBV2 and TRBJ1-1; tentative D call: TRBD1 (6 bases). This CDR3 region has 13 residues. V lost 6 bases, J lost 5 bases, and 13 bases lay in between. CDR1 and CDR2 (germline): SNHLY, FYNNEI. CDR3 in DNA: TGTGCCAGCAGGATCAGGGGAGGGACTGAAGCTTTCTTT. Translation: CASRIRGGTEAFF.

The chain recombines TRBV19 with TRBJ1-1, with D possibly matching TRBD1 (6 bases). Trimming took 8 bases from V and 5 from J, leaving 9 bases between them. Germline CDR1 LNHDA, CDR2 SQIVND (reference sequence). The CDR3 covers 11 residues. The CDR3 DNA reads as TGTGCCAGTTCTACAGGGACTGAAGCTTTCTTT. This translates into CASSTGTEAFF.

The chain is built from TRBV27 and TRBJ2-2, with TRBD1 identical over 9 bases. Germline V lookup: CDR1 MNHEY, CDR2 SMNVEV (reference sequence). The V segment lost 6 bases and the J segment 4 bases; nucleotides outside the gene matches: 6. This CDR3 has 15 amino acids. The chain's CDR3 is CASRPGQGLTGELFF. The CDR3 DNA reads TGTGCCAGCAGACCGGGACAGGGACTCACCGGGGAGCTGTTTTTT.

The V gene is TRBV11-3, the J gene TRBJ1-2; D not certain. The V gene's germline CDR1 is SGHNT and CDR2 YENEEA. CDR3 length: 14 residues. V was clipped by 0 bases and J by 1 base, with 6 bases between them. The CDR3 protein is CASSLDTVNYGYTF. The CDR3 bases are TGTGCCAGCAGCTTAGACACCGTTAACTATGGCTACACCTTC.

This clone has a handful of counts. The V gene is TRBV7-8, the J gene TRBJ2-6; D not certain. Germline CDR1 reads SGHVS; CDR2 reads FQNEAQ. This CDR3 is built from 18 residues. Trimming shortened V by 5 bases and J by 0 bases, and 17 bases separated the two germline ends. In DNA form, the CDR3 reads TGTGCCAGCAGCCCCACCGGGCTAGACTTCTCTGGGGCCAACGTCCTGACTTTC. It encodes CASSPTGLDFSGANVLTF.

The genes are TRBV5-4 and TRBJ2-1; TRBD2 agrees at 8 bases. The V gene's germline CDR1 is SGHNT and CDR2 YYREEE (reference sequence). The CDR3 totals 15 residues. Trimming at V came to 0 bases and at J to 5 bases, leaving 4 bases not matched to a gene. CDR3 sequence: CASSLGSGRDNEQFF. CDR3 DNA sequence: TGTGCCAGCAGCTTGGGGAGCGGGAGAGACAATGAGCAGTTCTTC.

This chain joins TRBV7-9 and TRBJ1-4, with TRBD1 matching over 8 bases. Germline-derived CDR1 and CDR2 are SEHNR and FQNEAQ (reference sequence). The V and J ends lost 5 bases and 12 bases, in that order; junction bases with no gene match: 8. The CDR3 is 13 amino acids. CDR3 sequence reads: CASSLGQGLELFF. CDR3 nucleotide sequence: TGTGCCAGCAGCCTCGGACAGGGCTTGGAACTGTTTTTT.

V gene TRBV12-3 or TRBV12-4 combines with J gene TRBJ2-1; D is ambiguous. There are 10 residues in the CDR3. Trimming removed 4 bases at V and 14 bases at J, with 9 bases between. The CDR3 loop reads CASSSAEKFF. The CDR3 coding sequence is TGTGCCAGCAGTTCCGCCGAGAAGTTCTTC.

Here the CDR3 reads CASSSEPTYNEQFF. DNA for the CDR3: TGTGCCAGTTCAAGCGAGCCTACCTACAATGAGCAGTTCTTC. The gene calls are TRBV19 and TRBJ2-1; D not resolved. The V gene's germline CDR1 is LNHDA and CDR2 SQIVND (reference sequence). The CDR3 is 14 amino acids. The ends were cut back, 8 bases at V and 2 bases at J, with 13 bases in the middle.

J is TRBJ1-4 and V is TRBV18; maybe TRBD1 (6 bases). The V gene's germline CDR1 is KGHSH and CDR2 LQKENI. There are 15 residues in the CDR3. Deletions cut 6 bases from V and 2 bases from J, with 13 bases between. The CDR3 bases are TGTGCCAGCTCCGGGGGGCCCGCCACTAATGAAAAACTGTTTTTT. Translation gives CASSGGPATNEKLFF.

The chain employs TRBV19 and TRBJ1-5; 12 bases align to TRBD1. CDR1 and CDR2 from the germline V gene are LNHDA and SQIVND (reference sequence). This CDR3 comprises 14 residues. The ends lost 11 bases at V and 6 bases at J; junction bases unmatched: 8. In DNA, the CDR3 is TGTGCCTCGCACGGGACAGGGGGCAGTCAGCCCCAGCATTTT. Translation: CASHGTGGSQPQHF.

Here the CDR3 DNA reads TGTGCCAGCAGCCGAAGTAGACAGAACTACGAGCAGTACTTC. It encodes CASSRSRQNYEQYF. V is TRBV11-3 and J is TRBJ2-7, with a weak D call TRBD1 (5 bases). Germline CDR1 and CDR2: SGHNT and YENEEA. There are 14 residues in the CDR3. Trimming removed 5 bases at V and 3 bases at J, with 14 bases between.

The rearrangement uses TRBV15 and TRBJ2-3, with D uncertain. Trimming stripped 5 bases from V and 4 bases from J, with 13 bases between. This CDR3 is built from 14 residues. The germline V gene encodes CDR1 LNHNV and CDR2 YYDKDF (reference sequence). CDR3 nucleotides: TGTGCCACCAGCCTTAAGGGTGGGGCAGATACGCAGTATTTT. It codes for CATSLKGGADTQYF.

This chain connects TRBV13 to TRBJ1-2; no reliable D call. Germline CDR1 and CDR2: PRHDT and FYEKMQ (reference sequence). The V gene lost 3 bases and the J gene lost 6 bases, with 14 bases spanning the gap. The CDR3 has 14 amino acids. CDR3 region: CASSLRLGSDGYTF. The CDR3 bases are TGTGCCAGCAGCTTGAGATTGGGGTCCGATGGCTACACCTTC.

The chain links TRBV11-1 to TRBJ1-2; D remains ambiguous. The CDR3 is 14 amino acids. The ends were cut back, 1 base at V and 4 bases at J, with 10 bases in the middle. Germline CDR1 is SGHAT and CDR2 is FQDESV (reference sequence). CDR3 loop: CASSLGLDGYGYTF. CDR3 bases: TGTGCCAGCAGCTTAGGGCTAGACGGCTATGGCTACACCTTC.

Only one count was recorded for this clone. This chain joins TRBV4-3 and TRBJ1-5, with D possibly TRBD1 on 5 matching bases. Germline CDR1 is LGHNA and CDR2 is YSLEER. Trimming took off 0 bases at V and 5 bases at J, with 11 bases between the two ends. The CDR3 loop spans 15 amino acids. The DNA for the CDR3 is TGCGCCAGCAGCCAAGACCCCAGGGCGGATCAGCCCCAGCATTTT. It specifies CASSQDPRADQPQHF.

This chain uses TRBV10-1 with TRBJ1-1, with D possibly being TRBD1 (6 bases). From germline, CDR1 is WNHNN and CDR2 SYGVQD (reference sequence). V lost 4 bases and J 5 bases, leaving 8 bases between the germline ends. This CDR3 has 12 amino acids. The CDR3 here is CASSGGGTEAFF. CDR3 coding DNA: TGCGCCAGCAGTGGAGGGGGGACTGAAGCTTTCTTT.

The genes are TRBV3-1 (or the pseudogene TRBV3-2) and TRBJ2-1; either TRBD1 or TRBD2 may supply D (5 bases each). The CDR3 loop spans 17 amino acids. Germline V CDR1 and CDR2: LGHDT, YNNKEL (reference sequence). V lost 4 bases and J lost 0, with 16 bases in between. In DNA form, the CDR3 reads TGTGCCAGCAGCCGATACAACAGGAGGAGCTCCTACAATGAGCAGTTCTTC. Translated: CASSRYNRRSSYNEQFF.

This chain connects TRBV6-2 or TRBV6-3 to TRBJ1-5; 7 bases agree with TRBD1. This CDR3 spans 19 amino acids. Germline V lookup: CDR1 MNHEY, CDR2 SVGEGT. V trimming: 4 bases; J trimming: 1 base; junction bases outside the gene matches: 16. CDR3 nucleotides: TGTGCCAGCAGTTGGATCTATACAGGGGTTCTAGGGAGCAATCAGCCCCAGCATTTT. The encoded protein is CASSWIYTGVLGSNQPQHF.

This clone turned up a few times. The chain carries TRBV19 and TRBJ2-2; 11 positions agree with TRBD1. The CDR3 sequence is 14 residues long. The germline V gene encodes CDR1 LNHDA and CDR2 SQIVND (reference sequence). The V gene end was trimmed by 7 bases and the J gene end by 6 bases; junction bases not matched to a gene: 4. The CDR3 sequence is CASNWDRGAGELFF. DNA of the CDR3: TGTGCCAGTAACTGGGACAGGGGGGCCGGGGAGCTGTTTTTT.

The rearrangement links TRBV4-2 to TRBJ1-1; no definite D call. Between the trimmed V and J ends, which lost 0 bases and 1 base, there was a span of 18 bases. Germline V lookup: CDR1 LGHNA, CDR2 YNFKEQ. The CDR3 has 18 amino acids. The CDR3 protein is CASSQDRAGGGRNTEAFF. The CDR3 coding sequence is TGTGCCAGCAGCCAAGATCGGGCCGGAGGCGGACGGAACACTGAAGCTTTCTTT.

The chain is built from TRBV9 and TRBJ1-2; no clear D gene. The CDR3 length is 12 residues. The ends were cut back, 0 bases at V and 8 bases at J, with 8 bases in the middle. The germline gives CDR1 SGDLS, CDR2 YYNGEE. The CDR3 spells CASSVERGGYTF. The CDR3 DNA follows: TGTGCCAGCAGCGTAGAACGCGGAGGCTACACCTTC.

The genes are TRBV9 and TRBJ1-4; D not certain. CDR1 SGDLS and CDR2 YYNGEE come from the germline V gene. The germline V and J ends were trimmed by 4 bases and 5 bases, with 9 bases remaining between them. This CDR3 is built from 13 residues. This CDR3 reads CASSLDLNEKLFF. Here the CDR3 DNA reads TGTGCCAGCAGCCTCGACCTAAATGAAAAACTGTTTTTT.